These 29 T cell receptor beta chains were all obtained from the same sample, sequenced in a study of shared clonotypes between healthy human individuals (TCRdb year 2020). The library was produced with the immunoSEQ multiplex PCR assay. In TCRdb, the immuneACCESS table is reduced to in-frame sequences with V and J assigned. These tables do not hold every clone; where another copy was compared, an unresolved V gene accounts for under half, and the others remain unexplained. For this sample there are millions of clones; roughly 95% appear just once. About 0.13% of the sample is taken by the ten largest. Sequencing was carried out using naive CD4+ T cells sorted from blood. Reading the label with the study, this specimen's cell subset or site is: CD45RA+ positively selected. The receptors originated from a man aged 18 to 35 in good health.

The chain carries TRBV18 and TRBJ2-2; D may be TRBD2 (5 bases). With 1 base removed from V and 7 bases from J, the gap between germline ends came to 16 bases. CDR3 length: 16 amino acids. The germline V gene has CDR1 KGHSH and CDR2 LQKENI. CDR3 residues: CASSPLTAFSVGELFF. DNA of the CDR3: TGTGCCAGCTCACCACTAACGGCCTTTAGCGTCGGGGAGCTGTTTTTT.

This clone has more than one count but fewer than ten. V gene TRBV7-2 combines with J gene TRBJ2-1, with TRBD2 identical over 12 bases. The CDR3 has 19 amino acids. Germline CDR1 is SGHTA and CDR2 is FQGNSA. With V trimmed by 6 bases and J by 0 bases, 12 bases remained unmatched. The CDR3 region is CASRPAIRTSGTSYNEQFF. In nucleotides, the CDR3 is TGTGCCAGCAGACCCGCCATCCGGACTAGCGGGACCTCCTACAATGAGCAGTTCTTC.

The V gene is TRBV5-4, the J gene TRBJ2-7, with 7 bases aligning to TRBD2. V lost 0 bases, J lost 2 bases, and 11 bases stayed unmatched. This CDR3 region has 17 residues. In germline, CDR1 is SGHNT, CDR2 YYREEE (reference sequence). CDR3 region: CASSLVSKRAGPYEQYF. The CDR3 DNA is TGTGCCAGCAGCTTGGTCTCGAAACGAGCGGGACCCTACGAGCAGTACTTC.

The chain has TRBV6-5 and TRBJ1-1, with D unclear. V lost 8 bases, J lost 4 bases, and 8 bases lay in between. Germline V lookup: CDR1 MNHEY, CDR2 SVGAGI. CDR3 length equals 11 residues. CDR3 DNA sequence: TGTGCCAGCTGGGAACGCACTGAAGCTTTCTTT. It specifies CASWERTEAFF.

This clone was detected only once. This sequence joins TRBV18 and TRBJ2-7, with 7 bases identical to TRBD2. CDR1 and CDR2 (germline): KGHSH, LQKENI. Losses at the gene ends were 1 base for V and 7 bases for J; bases not matched to a gene: 7. This CDR3 contains 14 residues. In DNA, the CDR3 is TGTGCCAGCTCACCACTGCGGGGAGCGGGGGAGCAGTACTTC. This sequence encodes CASSPLRGAGEQYF.

The table lists this clone with a count of one. J is TRBJ2-5 and V is TRBV5-1; a possible D gene is TRBD2 (5 bases). The CDR3 is 14 residues long. V was trimmed by 4 bases and J by 3 bases, leaving 13 bases between them. The germline CDR1 and CDR2 sequences are SGHRS and YFSETQ. This chain's CDR3 is CASSRARGEETQYF. Here the CDR3 DNA reads TGCGCCAGCAGCCGAGCCCGGGGTGAAGAGACCCAGTACTTC.

The chain has TRBV28 and TRBJ1-5; 7 bases match TRBD1. The CDR3 contains 14 residues. Germline V CDR1 and CDR2: MDHEN, SYDVKM. J was trimmed by 6 bases and V by 3 bases; bases with no gene match: 5. The DNA for the CDR3 is TGTGCCAGCAGTTTGACAGGGCCCGGTCAGCCCCAGCATTTT. It specifies CASSLTGPGQPQHF.

The chain uses TRBV4-3 and TRBJ2-7, with TRBD1 matching 8 bases. Germline V lookup: CDR1 LGHNA, CDR2 YSLEER. The CDR3 runs to 16 residues. V trimming: 0 bases; J trimming: 7 bases; junction bases outside the gene matches: 11. The CDR3 spells CASSQDLQGAYGEQYF. DNA of the CDR3: TGCGCCAGCAGCCAAGATCTCCAGGGGGCGTACGGGGAGCAGTACTTC.

This clone was seen only once. V gene TRBV19 combines with J gene TRBJ2-2; no definite D call. Germline values: CDR1 LNHDA, CDR2 SQIVND (reference sequence). Trimming removed 5 bases from V and 1 base from J, with 5 bases in between. The CDR3 sequence is 13 residues long. The CDR3, as DNA: TGTGCCAGTAGTCACGGGAACACCGGGGAGCTGTTTTTT. It yields the protein CASSHGNTGELFF.

V and J are TRBV6-1 and TRBJ2-7; possibly TRBD2 for D (5 bases). Looked up from germline, CDR1 is MNHNS and CDR2 is SASEGT. Trimming shortened V by 10 bases and J by 1 base, and 14 bases separated the two germline ends. The CDR3 consists of 13 residues. The DNA of the CDR3 is TGTGCCACTCGGAGGAGGACTTCCTACGAGCAGTACTTC. It specifies CATRRRTSYEQYF.

V usage is TRBV7-6 and J usage is TRBJ2-1, with 7 nucleotides matching TRBD2. The ends lost 6 bases at V and 7 bases at J; junction bases unmatched: 9. The CDR3 is 14 residues long. The V gene's germline CDR1 is SGHVS and CDR2 FNYEAQ. CDR3: CASRRLAGFNEQFF. The CDR3 DNA reads TGTGCCAGCAGAAGACTAGCAGGTTTTAATGAGCAGTTCTTC.

V usage is TRBV4-1 and J usage is TRBJ1-1; possibly TRBD1 for D (6 bases). V was shortened by 0 bases and J by 7 bases, with 12 bases between the two germline ends. Germline V gene lookup returns CDR1 MGHRA and CDR2 YSYEKL. This CDR3 spans 14 amino acids. Here the CDR3 reads CASSQDRRTVEAFF. The CDR3 coding sequence is TGCGCCAGCAGCCAAGATCGGCGGACAGTTGAAGCTTTCTTT.

The V call is TRBV18, the J call TRBJ2-7; 9 bases align to TRBD2. Germline CDR1 KGHSH, CDR2 LQKENI. The trim removed 3 bases at V and 4 bases at J, leaving 16 bases unmatched. The CDR3 has 18 residues. CDR3 DNA: TGTGCCAGCTCACCGAATCCGGGACTAGCTGGGGGCAGGTACGAGCAGTACTTC. Amino acids: CASSPNPGLAGGRYEQYF.

This clone was found once. The chain has TRBV5-4 and TRBJ1-4, with TRBD1 matching 10 bases. Trimming cost V 0 bases and J 5 bases; bases outside gene matches: 4. The CDR3 extends over 16 amino acids. The germline CDR1 and CDR2 sequences are SGHNT and YYREEE (reference sequence). This chain's CDR3 is CASSLAPGQGNEKLFF. The CDR3 coding sequence is TGTGCCAGCAGCTTGGCCCCGGGACAGGGGAATGAAAAACTGTTTTTT.

The rearrangement links TRBV9 to TRBJ2-7; TRBD1 matches at 10 bases. CDR1 is SGDLS, CDR2 YYNGEE, per germline. J lost 5 bases, V lost 2 bases, and 4 bases had no gene match. This CDR3 has 14 residues. CDR3 bases: TGTGCCAGCAGCGTCCTGGGGACAGGGGACGAGCAGTACTTC. It specifies CASSVLGTGDEQYF. Combining the CDR3 with reference TRBV9 and TRBJ2-7 gives the whole variable domain DSGVTQTPKHLITATGQRVTLRCSPRSGDLSVYWYQQSLDQGLQFLIQYYNGEERAKGNILERFSAQQFPDLHSELNLSSLELGDSALYFCASSVLGTGDEQYFGPGTRLTVT.

The chain employs TRBV9 and TRBJ2-7; D gene ambiguous. Germline-derived CDR1 and CDR2 are SGDLS and YYNGEE. V shed 3 bases and J shed 4 bases, with 11 bases lying between them. This CDR3 has 13 amino acids. CDR3 protein: CASSEPAGYEQYF. For the CDR3, the DNA is TGTGCCAGCAGCGAGCCCGCCGGGTACGAGCAGTACTTC.

The chain carries TRBV4-1 and TRBJ2-2; D not resolved. Per germline, CDR1 MGHRA and CDR2 YSYEKL. V lost 0 bases to trimming and J lost 0 bases, with 2 bases between them. The CDR3 extends over 14 amino acids. CDR3 sequence: CASSQDPNTGELFF. DNA of the CDR3: TGCGCCAGCAGCCAAGACCCGAACACCGGGGAGCTGTTTTTT.

The genes are TRBV7-3 and TRBJ2-2; D remains ambiguous. The V gene lost 0 bases and the J gene lost 6 bases, with 11 bases spanning the gap. The CDR3 runs 15 residues. CDR1 is SGHTA, CDR2 FQGTGA, per germline. CDR3 nucleotide sequence: TGTGCCAGCAGCTTAACGCGCGCAGGTCCCGGGGAGCTGTTTTTT. This sequence encodes CASSLTRAGPGELFF.

The chain recombines TRBV15 with TRBJ2-5; D perhaps matches TRBD2 (5 bases). Germline lookup yields CDR1 LNHNV and CDR2 YYDKDF (reference sequence). This CDR3 is built from 13 residues. V was shortened by 3 bases and J by 2 bases, with 7 bases between the two germline ends. This CDR3 is CATSRTIQETQYF. The CDR3 region has the DNA TGTGCCACCAGCAGGACTATTCAAGAGACCCAGTACTTC.

The chain employs TRBV6-1 and TRBJ1-1; 7 bases are a match to TRBD1. The CDR3 contains 14 residues. V lost 7 bases, J lost 1 base, and 6 bases stayed unmatched. Germline-derived CDR1 and CDR2 are MNHNS and SASEGT. Here the CDR3 DNA reads TGTGCCAGCACCACACAGGGGACGAACACTGAAGCTTTCTTT. This translates into CASTTQGTNTEAFF.

CDR3 sequence reads: CSGNRDEVNTEAFF. The CDR3 DNA is TGCAGCGGCAACAGGGACGAAGTGAACACTGAAGCTTTCTTT. The chain links TRBV29-1 to TRBJ1-1, with D possibly being TRBD1 (6 bases). The germline V gene encodes CDR1 SQVTM and CDR2 ANQGSEA. Trimming took off 7 bases at V and 0 bases at J, with 15 bases between the two ends. The CDR3 is 14 amino acids.

The V call is TRBV7-6, the J call TRBJ2-1, with 9 bases that match TRBD1. Germline V gene sequence: CDR1 SGHVS, CDR2 FNYEAQ. The V and J ends lost 5 bases and 5 bases, in that order; junction bases with no gene match: 10. The CDR3 sequence is 16 residues long. CDR3 region: CASSLPPGTGNNEQFF. CDR3 nucleotides: TGTGCCAGCAGCCTGCCCCCCGGGACAGGGAACAATGAGCAGTTCTTC.

The J gene is TRBJ2-2, the V gene TRBV27; D may correspond to TRBD1 or TRBD2 (5 bases each). V gave up 6 bases and J gave up 2 bases, with 13 bases separating them. Germline V gene lookup returns CDR1 MNHEY and CDR2 SMNVEV (reference sequence). There are 15 residues in the CDR3. CDR3 region: CASSLGVDNTGELFF. CDR3 bases: TGTGCCAGCAGCCTGGGGGTTGACAACACCGGGGAGCTGTTTTTT.

The genes are TRBV6-1 and TRBJ1-2, with a tentative D call TRBD1 (5 bases). In germline, CDR1 is MNHNS, CDR2 SASEGT. CDR3 length equals 12 residues. Trimming took 2 bases from V and 7 from J, leaving 8 bases between them. CDR3: CASSESTGGYTF. The CDR3 DNA reads TGTGCCAGCAGTGAAAGTACAGGTGGCTACACCTTC.

V gene TRBV25-1 combines with J gene TRBJ2-5; D gene uncertain. V gave up 4 bases and J gave up 5 bases, with 14 bases separating them. Germline V gives CDR1 MGHDK, CDR2 SYGVNS. This CDR3 has 14 residues. CDR3 nucleotides: TGTGCCAGCAGTGGAACCTTGGGGTGGGAGACCCAGTACTTC. This gives the protein CASSGTLGWETQYF.

The chain is built from TRBV5-1 and TRBJ1-2; 9 bases fit TRBD1. After removal of 1 base from V and 7 bases from J, the junction contained 11 bases not matched to a gene. There are 16 residues in the CDR3. Germline values: CDR1 SGHRS, CDR2 YFSETQ. Here the CDR3 DNA reads TGCGCCAGCAGCTTGAACGGAGGGACAGGGTCGAGTGGCTACACCTTC. It specifies CASSLNGGTGSSGYTF.

Only a few counts were recorded for this clone. Other DNA sequences in the same sample also yield this CDR3. The chain carries TRBV6-4 and TRBJ2-2, with D unresolved. The CDR3 extends over 12 amino acids. Trimming cost V 4 bases and J 5 bases, with 5 bases left between them. Germline assignment: CDR1 MRHNA and CDR2 SNTAGT. CDR3 in amino acids: CASSVGTGELFF. CDR3 nucleotides: TGTGCCAGCAGTGTAGGGACCGGGGAGCTGTTTTTT.

The chain joins TRBV11-3 to TRBJ2-5; a possible D gene is TRBD2 (6 bases). The length of the CDR3 is 15 residues. Trimming pared 4 bases from V and 1 base from J, leaving 13 bases between. The germline gives CDR1 SGHNT, CDR2 YENEEA. CDR3: CASSSIAEPQETQYF. CDR3 DNA: TGTGCCAGCAGCTCCATAGCGGAGCCCCAAGAGACCCAGTACTTC.

The chain combines TRBV18 with TRBJ2-7, with no clear D. The V gene's germline CDR1 is KGHSH and CDR2 LQKENI. Trimming stripped 3 bases from V and 2 bases from J, with 11 bases between. This CDR3 contains 14 residues. The CDR3 spells CASSPAEGPYEQYF. The DNA of the CDR3 is TGTGCCAGCTCACCGGCCGAAGGGCCCTACGAGCAGTACTTC.